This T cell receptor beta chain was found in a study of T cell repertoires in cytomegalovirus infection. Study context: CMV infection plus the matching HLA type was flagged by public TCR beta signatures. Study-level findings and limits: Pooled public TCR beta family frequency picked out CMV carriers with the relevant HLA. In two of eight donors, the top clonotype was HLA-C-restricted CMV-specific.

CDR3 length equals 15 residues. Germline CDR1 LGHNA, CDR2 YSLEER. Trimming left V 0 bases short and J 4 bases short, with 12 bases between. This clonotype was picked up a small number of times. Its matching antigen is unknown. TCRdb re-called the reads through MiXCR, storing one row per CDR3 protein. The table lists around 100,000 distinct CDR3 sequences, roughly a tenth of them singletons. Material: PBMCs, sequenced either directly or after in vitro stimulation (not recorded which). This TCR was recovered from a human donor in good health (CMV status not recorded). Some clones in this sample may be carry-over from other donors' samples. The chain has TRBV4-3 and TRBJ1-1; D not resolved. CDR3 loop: CASSQDPRRATEAFF. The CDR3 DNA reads TGCGCCAGCAGCCAAGACCCGAGACGGGCCACTGAAGCTTTCTTT.